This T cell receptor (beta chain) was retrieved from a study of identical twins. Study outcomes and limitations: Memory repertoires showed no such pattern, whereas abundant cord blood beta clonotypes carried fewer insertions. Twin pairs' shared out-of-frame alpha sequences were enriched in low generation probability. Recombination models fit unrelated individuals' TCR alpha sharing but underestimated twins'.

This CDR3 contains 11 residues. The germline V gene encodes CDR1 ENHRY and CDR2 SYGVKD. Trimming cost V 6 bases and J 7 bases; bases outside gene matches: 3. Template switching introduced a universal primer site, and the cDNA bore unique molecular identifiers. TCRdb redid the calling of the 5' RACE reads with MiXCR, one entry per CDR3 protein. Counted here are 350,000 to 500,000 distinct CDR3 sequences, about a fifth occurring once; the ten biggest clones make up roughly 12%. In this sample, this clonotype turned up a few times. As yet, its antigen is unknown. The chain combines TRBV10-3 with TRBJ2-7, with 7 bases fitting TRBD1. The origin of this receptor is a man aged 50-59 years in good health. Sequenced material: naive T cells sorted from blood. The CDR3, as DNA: TGTGCCATCAGAAGGGGGCGGGAGCAGTACTTC. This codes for CAIRRGREQYF.